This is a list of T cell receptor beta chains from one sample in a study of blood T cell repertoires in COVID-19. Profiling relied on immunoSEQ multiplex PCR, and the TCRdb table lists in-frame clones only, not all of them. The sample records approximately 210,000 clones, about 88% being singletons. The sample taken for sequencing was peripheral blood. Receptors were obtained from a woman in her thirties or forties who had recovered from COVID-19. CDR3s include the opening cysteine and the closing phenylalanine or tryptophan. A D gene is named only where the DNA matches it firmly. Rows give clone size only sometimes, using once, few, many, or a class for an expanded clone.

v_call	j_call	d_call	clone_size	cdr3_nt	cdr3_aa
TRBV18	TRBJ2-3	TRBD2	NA	TGTGCCAGCTCAGGGACTAGCTCCGGAGATACGCAGTATTTT	CASSGTSSGDTQYF
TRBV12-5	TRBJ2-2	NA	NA	TGTGCTAGTGGTCCCCGTACCGGGGAGCTGTTTTTT	CASGPRTGELFF
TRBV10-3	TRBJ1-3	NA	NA	TGTGCCATCAGTGACGCTAGGGGGTCTGGAAACACCATATATTTT	CAISDARGSGNTIYF
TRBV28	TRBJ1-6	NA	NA	TGTGCCAGCAGAAAAGACAGGAGGAAAATTCAGGCCCTCCACTTT	CASRKDRRKIQALHF
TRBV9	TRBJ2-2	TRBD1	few	TGTGCCAGCAGCGTAAAAGCCACACAGGGGGCAGGGGCCGGGGAGCTGTTTTTT	CASSVKATQGAGAGELFF
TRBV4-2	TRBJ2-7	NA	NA	TGTGCCAGCAGCCTCCCGCGAGGGCTGGCCCACGAGCAGTACTTC	CASSLPRGLAHEQYF
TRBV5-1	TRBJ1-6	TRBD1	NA	TGCGCCAGCAGCCTGACGGGACAGGGACGTAATTCACCCCTCCACTTT	CASSLTGQGRNSPLHF
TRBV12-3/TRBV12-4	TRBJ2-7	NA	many	TGTGCCAGCGGCCCTTCCACCTACGAGCAGTACTTC	CASGPSTYEQYF
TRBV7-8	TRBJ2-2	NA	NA	TGTGCCAGCAGCTTAGGCAGGGGGGTGTGGACCGGGGAGCTGTTTTTT	CASSLGRGVWTGELFF
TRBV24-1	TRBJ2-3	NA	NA	TGTGCCACCGGGGATTACAGGGCCCCAGATACGCAGTATTTT	CATGDYRAPDTQYF
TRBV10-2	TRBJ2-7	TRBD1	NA	TGCGCCAGCAGCGGTCCCGGGACAGGGAGTAACGAGCAGTACTTC	CASSGPGTGSNEQYF
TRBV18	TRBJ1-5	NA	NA	TGTGCCAGCTCACCAGAAGGGGGCAATCAGCCCCAGCATTTT	CASSPEGGNQPQHF
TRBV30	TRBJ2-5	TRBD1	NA	TGTGCCCGGGACAGGGAAGGTCATGAGACCCAGTACTTC	CARDREGHETQYF
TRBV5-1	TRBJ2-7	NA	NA	TGCGCCAGCAGCCCCGCGGGGTCCTCCTACGAGCAGTACTTC	CASSPAGSSYEQYF
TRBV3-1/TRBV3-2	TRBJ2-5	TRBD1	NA	TGTGCCAGCAGCCAAGAAGACAGGGGAGGAGAGACCCAGTACTTC	CASSQEDRGGETQYF
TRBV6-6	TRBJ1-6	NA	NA	TGTGCCAGCAGGACAACAGGGATTCCCTATAATTCACCCCTCCACTTT	CASRTTGIPYNSPLHF